Many counts were recorded for the clone carrying this T cell receptor beta chain. Antigen unknown. This CDR3 contains 13 residues. V lost 2 bases and J lost 7; bases outside the gene matches: 6. CDR1 DFQATT and CDR2 SNEGSKA come from the germline V gene (reference sequence). The sample comes from a study of T cells in Graves' hyperthyroidism and ophthalmopathy. Study observations and caveats: Appearing also in blood were most of the thyroid clonotypes expanded above 0.001.

Amplification of TCR beta CDR3 regions used RNA as the template. TCR CDR3 underwent first-round RT-PCR with the HTBI primer set. Each CDR3 protein gets one entry after TCRdb re-called the multiplex PCR reads with MiXCR. This sample has 350,000 to 400,000 distinct CDR3 sequences, with about a fifth found just once. For Graves' hyperthyroidism to be stable, ophthalmopathy could not progress within 18 months. Hyperthyroidism had been newly diagnosed in patients aged 18 to 65, and its duration was under 2 months. Sample: blood. This TCR was sampled from a woman between 18 and 29 years old with Graves' hyperthyroidism. This rearrangement joins TRBV20-1 to TRBJ2-7, with 9 nucleotides matching TRBD1. The CDR3 spells CSARPGQGREQYF. For the CDR3, the DNA is TGCAGTGCTAGACCTGGACAGGGGAGGGAGCAGTACTTC.